Given below is one T cell receptor beta chain in context. These data are taken from a study of blood T cell repertoires in COVID-19. Study as a whole: Specimens from acute and convalescent COVID-19 originated in the United States, Italy and Spain.

V dropped 0 bases and J dropped 2; count of bases not matched to a gene: 5. The CDR3 is 16 residues long. Germline values: CDR1 SGDLS, CDR2 YYNGEE. The authors' processing: By means of reference gene primer amplification, nucleated cell counts were estimated. Libraries were prepared by immunoSEQ multiplex PCR; TCRdb keeps only in-frame clonotypes and omits some of them. The DNA was the basis for D and trimming; V, J and clone size are from that table. The data show about 190,000 clones, 84% seen once. The receptor was derived from a woman aged 25 to 45 who had been exposed to COVID-19. The chain uses TRBV9 and TRBJ1-3; 7 nucleotides align to TRBD1. Material: PBMCs or T cells enriched from blood (not recorded which). In DNA form, the CDR3 reads TGTGCCAGCAGCGTAGGACAGGGCTACACTGGAAACACCATATATTTT. Protein product: CASSVGQGYTGNTIYF.